This TCR beta chain comes out of a study of T cell responses to AZD1222 COVID-19 vaccine. Study-level results: The CD4 TCRs associated with vaccination extended across spike and predominated at 160-218 and 743-854. Most donors were white British and more were female, and clonal diversity was possibly underestimated. Spike-specific TCR breadth rose after two AZD1222 doses, and depth rose as well. Repertoire sampling occurred only after the peak T cell response.

CDR1 and CDR2 from the germline V gene are LGHNA and YNFKEQ. V gave up 0 bases and J gave up 9 bases; unmatched junction bases: 9. This CDR3 region has 16 residues. Method: immunoSEQ multiplex PCR; TCRdb's copy keeps in-frame clones and lacks some. In the table there are about 120,000 clones, around nine tenths of which are singletons. This clone is a singleton in its sample. The antigen remains undetermined. Material: peripheral blood, obtained 28 days after the second dose of the MenACWY control vaccine. The chain recombines TRBV4-2 with TRBJ1-4; TRBD1 matches at 8 bases. The sequence was obtained from an adult who received the MenACWY meningococcal vaccine as a control. CDR3 loop: CASSQELGQGTKKLFF. In DNA form, the CDR3 reads TGTGCCAGCAGCCAAGAATTAGGACAGGGAACGAAAAAACTGTTTTTT.